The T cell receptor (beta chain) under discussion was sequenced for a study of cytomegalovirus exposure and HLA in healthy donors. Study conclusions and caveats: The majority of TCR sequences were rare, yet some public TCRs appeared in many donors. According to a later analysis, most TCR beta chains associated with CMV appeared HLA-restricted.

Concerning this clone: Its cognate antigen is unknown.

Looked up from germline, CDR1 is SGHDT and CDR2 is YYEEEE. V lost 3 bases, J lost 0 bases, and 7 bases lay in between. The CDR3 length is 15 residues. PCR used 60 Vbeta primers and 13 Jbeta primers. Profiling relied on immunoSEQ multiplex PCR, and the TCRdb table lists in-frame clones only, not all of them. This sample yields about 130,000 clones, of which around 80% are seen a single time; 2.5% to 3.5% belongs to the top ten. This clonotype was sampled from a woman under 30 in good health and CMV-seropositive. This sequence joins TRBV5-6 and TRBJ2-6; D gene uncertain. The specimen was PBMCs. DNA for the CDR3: TGTGCCAGCAGCTACTCTGTCTCTGGGGCCAACGTCCTGACTTTC. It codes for CASSYSVSGANVLTF.